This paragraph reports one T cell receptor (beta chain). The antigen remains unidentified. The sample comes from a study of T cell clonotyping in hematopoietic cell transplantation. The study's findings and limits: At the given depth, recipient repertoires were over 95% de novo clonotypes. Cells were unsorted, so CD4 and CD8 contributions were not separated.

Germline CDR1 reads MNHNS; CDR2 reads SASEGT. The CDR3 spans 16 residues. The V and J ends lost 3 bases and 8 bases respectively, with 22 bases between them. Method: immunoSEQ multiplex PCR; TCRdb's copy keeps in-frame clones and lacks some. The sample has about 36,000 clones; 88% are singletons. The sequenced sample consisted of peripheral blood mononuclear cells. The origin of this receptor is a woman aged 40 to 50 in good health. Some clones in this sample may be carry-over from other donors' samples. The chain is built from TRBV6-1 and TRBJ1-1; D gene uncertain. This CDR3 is CASSDGPHKAPIEAFF. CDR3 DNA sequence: TGTGCCAGCAGTGATGGCCCCCATAAAGCGCCGATAGAAGCTTTCTTT.